Below are 25 T cell receptor beta chains sequenced from a single sample in a study of control samples from healthy donors and cancer patients. Clones were sequenced by immunoSEQ multiplex PCR, and TCRdb holds only the in-frame ones, with some missing. The repertoire holds around 130,000 clones, with nearly 90% as singletons. The sample consisted of PBMCs. The receptors were gathered from a man in his forties or fifties with head and neck cancer.

V usage is TRBV2 and J usage is TRBJ1-5; D might be TRBD1 (5 bases). Trimming removed 5 bases at V and 1 base at J, with 9 bases between. The CDR3 runs 14 residues. CDR1 and CDR2 from the germline V gene are SNHLY and FYNNEI. CDR3 DNA sequence: TGTGCCAGCAGTCGACAGACAAGCAATCAGCCCCAGCATTTT. This encodes CASSRQTSNQPQHF.

In this sample, this clone turned up once. The gene calls are TRBV24-1 and TRBJ2-1; the D gene could be TRBD1 or TRBD2 (5 bases each). V was clipped by 5 bases and J by 0 bases, with 13 bases between them. The CDR3 runs to 16 residues. Looked up from germline, CDR1 is KGHDR and CDR2 is SFDVKD. The CDR3 DNA reads TGTGCCACCAGTGTCTACGCAGGGAGCTCCTACAATGAGCAGTTCTTC. It translates to CATSVYAGSSYNEQFF.

This clone has only a few counts. The rearrangement links TRBV6-5 to TRBJ2-7; D unresolved. The CDR3 is 14 amino acids. Germline CDR1 reads MNHEY; CDR2 reads SVGAGI. V was pared by 5 bases and J by 3 bases, with 14 bases between. CDR3 protein: CASSPRRSDYEQYF. The CDR3 nucleotides are TGTGCCAGCAGTCCCCGCCGCAGCGACTACGAGCAGTACTTC.

The rearrangement links TRBV7-2 to TRBJ1-5; a possible D gene is TRBD1 (5 bases). CDR3 length: 16 amino acids. V gave up 0 bases and J gave up 3 bases, with 12 bases separating them. The germline CDR1 and CDR2 sequences are SGHTA and FQGNSA. This CDR3 is CASSLAGTGTNQPQHF. CDR3 in DNA: TGTGCCAGCAGCTTAGCGGGTACGGGGACCAATCAGCCCCAGCATTTT.

The V and J genes are TRBV6-5 and TRBJ1-5; D gene unclear. Trimming stripped 8 bases from V and 4 bases from J, with 18 bases between. This CDR3 comprises 15 residues. CDR1 is MNHEY and CDR2 is SVGAGI in the germline V gene. CDR3 nucleotide sequence: TGTGCCAGCTTCGAAGGTATCAGTGAAAATCAGCCCCAGCATTTT. Encoded protein: CASFEGISENQPQHF.

V and J are TRBV5-1 and TRBJ2-1; D not certain. The V end lost 3 bases, the J end lost 8 bases, and 6 bases lay between the germline ends. There are 11 residues in the CDR3. From germline, CDR1 is SGHRS and CDR2 YFSETQ. CDR3 loop: CASSYIDEQFF. In nucleotides, the CDR3 is TGCGCCAGCAGCTATATAGATGAGCAGTTCTTC.

The chain uses TRBV6-1 and TRBJ2-3; the D is unclear. Trimming removed 1 base at V and 4 bases at J, with 15 bases between. The CDR3 covers 16 residues. Germline CDR1 MNHNS, CDR2 SASEGT. This CDR3 is CASSEVPPPGADTQYF. The CDR3 nucleotides read TGTGCCAGCAGTGAAGTTCCACCCCCAGGCGCAGATACGCAGTATTTT.

The rearrangement links TRBV11-2 to TRBJ1-2, with D possibly TRBD1 on 6 matching bases. The CDR3 covers 13 residues. The ends were cut back, 3 bases at V and 7 bases at J, with 12 bases in the middle. Germline CDR1 is SGHAT and CDR2 is FQNNGV. The CDR3 DNA follows: TGTGCCAGCAGCTTTGACAGGAATCGTGGCTACACCTTC. As protein: CASSFDRNRGYTF.

The chain carries TRBV10-1 and TRBJ2-1; possibly TRBD1 or TRBD2 for D (5 bases each). Germline values: CDR1 WNHNN, CDR2 SYGVQD (reference sequence). Trimming pared 0 bases from V and 7 bases from J, leaving 10 bases between. The CDR3 totals 14 residues. CDR3 nucleotide sequence: TGCGCCAGCAGTGAGTCCGGGGCGGGTAATGAGCAGTTCTTC. Its translation is CASSESGAGNEQFF.

The chain uses TRBV6-2 or TRBV6-3 and TRBJ2-5, with D tentatively TRBD2 (5 bases). V lost 3 bases, J lost 2 bases, and 10 bases lay in between. The CDR3 spans 14 residues. The germline V gene has CDR1 MNHEY and CDR2 SVGEGT. Here the CDR3 reads CASSYLTKQETQYF. The CDR3 nucleotides are TGTGCCAGCAGTTATCTGACTAAACAAGAGACCCAGTACTTC.

The genes are TRBV5-5 and TRBJ2-1; 7 positions match TRBD2. Germline trimming cut 4 bases from V and 8 bases from J; bases unmatched to any gene: 12. CDR1 is SGHKS, CDR2 YYEKEE, per germline (reference sequence). This CDR3 region has 15 residues. CDR3 sequence (DNA): TGTGCCAGCAGCACCCTGGGGGGGACCCACGATGAGCAGTTCTTC. It translates to CASSTLGGTHDEQFF.

The V and J genes are TRBV9 and TRBJ2-1, with a weak D call TRBD2 (6 bases). The germline V gene encodes CDR1 SGDLS and CDR2 YYNGEE. The germline V and J ends were trimmed by 3 bases and 8 bases, with 15 bases remaining between them. The CDR3 runs 14 residues. CDR3 bases: TGTGCCAGCAGCGCGGGACTTAGAGGCGATGAGCAGTTCTTC. This codes for CASSAGLRGDEQFF.

The rearrangement joins TRBV5-4 to TRBJ2-7; no definite D call. Germline lookup yields CDR1 SGHNT and CDR2 YYREEE (reference sequence). This CDR3 has 13 amino acids. V was cut by 4 bases and J by 4 bases, with 12 bases left in between. The CDR3 DNA follows: TGTGCCAGCAGCCCAACATTGGGTTACGAGCAGTACTTC. It encodes CASSPTLGYEQYF. The full variable domain, in which reference TRBV5-4 and TRBJ2-7 provide the parts outside the CDR3, is ETGVTQSPTHLIKTRGQQVTLRCSSQSGHNTVSWYQQALGQGPQFIFQYYREEENGRGNFPPRFSGLQFPNYSSELNVNALELDDSALYLCASSPTLGYEQYFGPGTRLTVT.

The chain employs TRBV7-6 and TRBJ2-7, with D possibly matching TRBD1 (5 bases). Germline CDR1 is SGHVS and CDR2 is FNYEAQ. The CDR3 spans 15 residues. The germline V and J ends were trimmed by 1 base and 5 bases, with 15 bases remaining between them. This CDR3 is CASSLEAGIMHEQYF. DNA for the CDR3: TGTGCCAGCAGCTTAGAGGCAGGGATAATGCACGAGCAGTACTTC.

The chain joins TRBV11-2 to TRBJ2-3; no clear D. Germline lookup yields CDR1 SGHAT and CDR2 FQNNGV. The CDR3 spans 17 residues. V lost 0 bases, J lost 0 bases, and 13 bases lay in between. The CDR3 nucleotides read TGTGCCAGCAGCTTAGAGTTAGGGCTCTTTAGCACAGATACGCAGTATTTT. Its translation: CASSLELGLFSTDTQYF.

The chain employs TRBV27 and TRBJ1-6; D perhaps matches TRBD1 (5 bases). The CDR3 is 14 amino acids. Trimming pared 7 bases from V and 8 bases from J, leaving 15 bases between. CDR1 is MNHEY, CDR2 SMNVEV, per germline (reference sequence). The CDR3 coding sequence is TGTGCCAGCAACTCCTGGGACCGCGATTCACCCCTCCACTTT. Translation gives CASNSWDRDSPLHF.

CDR3 sequence (DNA): TGTGCCAGCAGCTTGGATGTCGGGAGGGAGAATGAGCAGTTCTTC. It specifies CASSLDVGRENEQFF. This chain connects TRBV5-4 to TRBJ2-1, with 8 bases identical to TRBD2. This CDR3 contains 15 residues. Losses at the gene ends were 0 bases for V and 7 bases for J; bases not matched to a gene: 6. CDR1 is SGHNT and CDR2 is YYREEE in the germline V gene (reference sequence).

The genes are TRBV19 and TRBJ1-1; D gene unclear. V was shortened by 1 base and J by 0 bases, with 6 bases between the two germline ends. The CDR3 is made up of 14 amino acids. Germline-derived CDR1 and CDR2 are LNHDA and SQIVND (reference sequence). The CDR3 spells CASSIAGMNTEAFF. The CDR3 DNA reads as TGTGCCAGTAGTATAGCGGGGATGAACACTGAAGCTTTCTTT.

The V gene is TRBV19, the J gene TRBJ2-3, with 12 nucleotides matching TRBD2. The length of the CDR3 is 17 residues. J gave up 4 bases and V 3 bases, and 8 bases lay outside the gene matches. Germline CDR1 reads LNHDA; CDR2 reads SQIVND (reference sequence). This chain's CDR3 is CASSMWASGGGSDTQYF. The DNA of the CDR3 is TGTGCCAGTAGTATGTGGGCTAGCGGGGGGGGCTCAGATACGCAGTATTTT.

By frequency in the sample, this clone is medium-sized. The V gene is TRBV28, the J gene TRBJ1-1, with D unclear. The V end lost 4 bases, the J end lost 2 bases, and 23 bases lay between the germline ends. The CDR3 sequence is 18 residues long. The germline gives CDR1 MDHEN, CDR2 SYDVKM. CDR3 nucleotide sequence: TGTGCCAGCAGTTCCCCCCGTCGTACCTGGGAGGAAAACACTGAAGCTTTCTTT. As protein: CASSSPRRTWEENTEAFF.

This chain uses TRBV29-1 with TRBJ1-1; D ambiguous. The V end was cut by 8 bases, the J end by 3 bases, with 7 bases between. Germline lookup yields CDR1 SQVTM and CDR2 ANQGSEA. CDR3 size: 10 residues. This CDR3 is CSFRDTEAFF. CDR3 DNA sequence: TGCAGCTTTAGAGACACTGAAGCTTTCTTT.

This chain connects TRBV9 to TRBJ1-3; D is uncertain. V lost 3 bases to trimming and J lost 0 bases, with 13 bases between them. The CDR3 contains 16 residues. Germline CDR1 and CDR2: SGDLS and YYNGEE. CDR3 amino acids: CASSAAGPYSGNTIYF. Here the CDR3 DNA reads TGTGCCAGCAGCGCCGCCGGGCCTTACTCTGGAAACACCATATATTTT. The full variable domain, completed using reference TRBV9 and TRBJ1-3, is DSGVTQTPKHLITATGQRVTLRCSPRSGDLSVYWYQQSLDQGLQFLIQYYNGEERAKGNILERFSAQQFPDLHSELNLSSLELGDSALYFCASSAAGPYSGNTIYFGEGSWLTVV.

This rearrangement joins TRBV11-2 to TRBJ2-7; D remains unclear. Trimming took off 4 bases at V and 4 bases at J, with 8 bases between the two ends. This CDR3 has 12 amino acids. Germline V lookup: CDR1 SGHAT, CDR2 FQNNGV. The CDR3 reads CASSSLPYEQYF. The CDR3 nucleotides are TGTGCCAGCAGCTCGCTACCGTACGAGCAGTACTTC.

The J gene is TRBJ2-7, the V gene TRBV27; 8 bases map to TRBD1. Trimming removed 6 bases from V and 6 bases from J; junction bases left unmatched: 10. CDR3 length: 14 amino acids. Looked up from germline, CDR1 is MNHEY and CDR2 is SMNVEV (reference sequence). CDR3 sequence reads: CASRWATGEAEQYF. The CDR3 DNA follows: TGTGCCAGCAGGTGGGCGACAGGGGAGGCCGAGCAGTACTTC.

The chain combines TRBV7-3 with TRBJ1-1, with D perhaps TRBD1 (5 bases). The CDR3 spans 15 residues. Germline CDR1 and CDR2: SGHTA and FQGTGA. With 4 bases removed from V and 2 bases from J, the gap between germline ends came to 14 bases. This chain's CDR3 is CASSSLGGDNTEAFF. The CDR3 DNA reads as TGTGCCAGCAGCTCGCTCGGGGGAGACAACACTGAAGCTTTCTTT.